This TCR beta chain was identified during a study of CD8 T cells in Susac syndrome. Study-level results: The total CD8+ repertoires yielded sixteen Susac-specific public clones and the CD8+ TEMRA repertoires yielded roughly five.

Concerning this clonotype itself: Its matching antigen is unknown.

Random hexamers were used to reverse transcribe the RNA input (about 0.45 to 1 ug). TCRdb redid the calling of the immunoSEQ multiplex PCR reads with MiXCR, one entry per CDR3 protein. The table records nearly 110,000 distinct CDR3 sequences, roughly 95% of them present only once. In contrast to the negatively isolated CD8+ and CD4+ T cells, TEMRA cells were FACS-enriched. Germline V CDR1 and CDR2: DFQATT, SNEGSKA (reference sequence). The CDR3 has 13 amino acids. Between the trimmed V and J ends, which lost 6 bases and 0 bases, there was a span of 10 bases. V is TRBV20-1 and J is TRBJ2-3, with TRBD1 as a possible D gene (6 bases). Source material: CD8+ T cells from PBMCs. This clonotype was obtained from a human donor with Susac syndrome. CDR3 amino acids: CSAKQGSTDTQYF. For the CDR3, the DNA is TGCAGTGCCAAACAGGGAAGCACAGATACGCAGTATTTT.